This T cell receptor (beta chain) is from a study of blood T cell repertoires in COVID-19. On the study more broadly: Both acute and convalescent COVID-19 samples were obtained from the United States, Italy and Spain.

Donors were grouped by their self-reported clinical history. All exposed participants met a person with COVID-19 within 2 weeks before entering the study. The table lists this clone with a count of one. Profiling relied on immunoSEQ multiplex PCR, and the TCRdb table lists in-frame clones only, not all of them. The sample contains some 300,000 clones, around nine tenths of which appear only once. Sequences were obtained from PBMCs or T cells enriched from blood (not recorded which). This receptor was identified in a woman in her fifties or sixties who had been exposed to COVID-19.

CDR3 coding DNA: TGTGCCAGCAGCGTAGTTGACACCTATGGCTACACCTTC. As protein: CASSVVDTYGYTF. The chain employs TRBV9 and TRBJ1-2, with D unresolved. The germline CDR1 and CDR2 sequences are SGDLS and YYNGEE. CDR3 length equals 13 residues. The ends were cut back, 0 bases at V and 4 bases at J, with 7 bases in the middle.